Detailed here is one T cell receptor (beta chain). Antigen specificity is unknown. The CDR3 contains 14 residues. J was trimmed by 8 bases and V by 4 bases; bases with no gene match: 3. Germline V gene lookup returns CDR1 MNHEY and CDR2 SVGAGI. Use of 60 Vbeta and 13 Jbeta primers characterized the PCR. Here immunoSEQ multiplex PCR was the method, and the copy in TCRdb shows in-frame clones only, minus some. The sample has over 80,000 clones; roughly 63% are singletons. These data are taken from a study of cytomegalovirus exposure and HLA in healthy donors. Study-wide results and limits: The availability of immune exposure information extended only to CMV serostatus.

The receptor was derived from a boy aged 5-17 years in good health and CMV-seropositive. The rearrangement joins TRBV6-5 to TRBJ1-6; 9 bases align to TRBD1. The sequenced sample was PBMCs. DNA for the CDR3: TGTGCCAGCAGTTGGGACAGGGTTGATTCACCCCTCCACTTT. It codes for CASSWDRVDSPLHF.